This TCR beta chain originates from a study of T cells in Graves' hyperthyroidism and ophthalmopathy. Study findings and constraints: Most thyroid clonotypes expanded above 0.001 appeared in blood too. Through a model of 13 V-J features, ophthalmopathy was separated from stable hyperthyroidism. The model identified upcoming ophthalmopathy a median roughly 6 months ahead of onset.

CDR3 length: 13 residues. The V gene's germline CDR1 is LGHDT and CDR2 YNNKEL (reference sequence). V gave up 1 base and J gave up 3 bases, with 4 bases separating them. There were TCR beta CDR3 regions amplified from RNA transcripts. The HTBI primer set was used in a first-round RT-PCR of the TCR CDR3. One entry per CDR3 protein results from TCRdb running MiXCR on the multiplex PCR reads. The table has 150,000 or so distinct CDR3 sequences, roughly a fifth seen once. Comments on this clonotype: Its cognate antigen is unknown.

The study excluded patients with uncontrolled infection, other autoimmune disease, pregnancy or lactation. This chain joins TRBV3-1 and TRBJ1-5, with D unclear. The sequenced material came from blood. This receptor was obtained from a woman aged 50 to 60 with Graves' hyperthyroidism that later progressed to Graves' ophthalmopathy. The CDR3 reads CASSQGLNQPQHF. CDR3 in DNA: TGTGCCAGCAGCCAAGGTCTCAATCAGCCCCAGCATTTT.